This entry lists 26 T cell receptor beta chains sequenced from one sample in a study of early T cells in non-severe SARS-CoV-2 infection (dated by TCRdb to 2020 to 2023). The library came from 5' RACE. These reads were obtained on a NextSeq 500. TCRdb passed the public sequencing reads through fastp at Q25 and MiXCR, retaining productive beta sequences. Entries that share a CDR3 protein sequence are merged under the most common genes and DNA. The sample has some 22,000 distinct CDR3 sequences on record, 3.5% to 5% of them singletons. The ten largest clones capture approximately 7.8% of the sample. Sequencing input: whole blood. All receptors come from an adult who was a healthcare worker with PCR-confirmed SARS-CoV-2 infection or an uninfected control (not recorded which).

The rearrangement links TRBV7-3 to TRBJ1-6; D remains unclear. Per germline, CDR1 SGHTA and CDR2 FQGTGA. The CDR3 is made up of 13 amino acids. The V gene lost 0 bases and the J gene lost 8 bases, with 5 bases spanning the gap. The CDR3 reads CASSLTEDSPLHF. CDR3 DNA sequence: TGTGCCAGCAGCTTAACAGAGGATTCACCCCTCCACTTT.

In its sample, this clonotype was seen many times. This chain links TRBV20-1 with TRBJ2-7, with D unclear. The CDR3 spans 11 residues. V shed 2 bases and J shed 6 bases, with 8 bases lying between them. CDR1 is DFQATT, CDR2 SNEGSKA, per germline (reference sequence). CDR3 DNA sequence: TGCAGTGCTAGACCCCGCGGCGAGCAGTACTTC. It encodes CSARPRGEQYF.

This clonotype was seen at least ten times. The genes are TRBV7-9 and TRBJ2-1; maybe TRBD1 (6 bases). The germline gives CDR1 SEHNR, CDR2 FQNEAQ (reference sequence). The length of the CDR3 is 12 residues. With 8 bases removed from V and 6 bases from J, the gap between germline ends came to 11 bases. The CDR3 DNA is TGTGCCAGCGCAGTAGGGGGCAATGAGCAGTTCTTC. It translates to CASAVGGNEQFF.

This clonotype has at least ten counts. The CDR3 nucleotides are TGTGCCAGCAGCTTGGGGGGGGACACAGATACGCAGTATTTT. This gives the protein CASSLGGDTDTQYF. V is TRBV7-8 and J is TRBJ2-3; TRBD2 agrees at 7 bases. The trim removed 3 bases at V and 2 bases at J, leaving 2 bases unmatched. The CDR3 length is 14 residues. CDR1 SGHVS and CDR2 FQNEAQ come from the germline V gene.

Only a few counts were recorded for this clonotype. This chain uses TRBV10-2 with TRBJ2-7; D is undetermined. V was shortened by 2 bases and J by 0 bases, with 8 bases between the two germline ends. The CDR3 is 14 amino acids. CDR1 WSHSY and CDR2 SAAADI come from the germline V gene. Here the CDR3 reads CASSEPANSYEQYF. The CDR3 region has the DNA TGCGCCAGCAGTGAGCCCGCAAACTCCTACGAGCAGTACTTC.

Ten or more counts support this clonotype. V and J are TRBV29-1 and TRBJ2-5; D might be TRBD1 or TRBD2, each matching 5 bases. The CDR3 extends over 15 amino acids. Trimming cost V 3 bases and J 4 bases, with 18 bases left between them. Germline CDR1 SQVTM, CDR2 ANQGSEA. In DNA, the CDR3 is TGCAGCGTTGACAGGGAGCGTACCGACGGAGAGACCCAGTACTTC. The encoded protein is CSVDRERTDGETQYF. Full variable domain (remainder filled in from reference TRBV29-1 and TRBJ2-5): SAVISQKPSRDICQRGTSLTIQCQVDSQVTMMFWYRQQPGQSLTLIATANQGSEATYESGFVIDKFPISRPNLTFSTLTVSNMSPEDSSIYLCSVDRERTDGETQYFGPGTRLLVL.

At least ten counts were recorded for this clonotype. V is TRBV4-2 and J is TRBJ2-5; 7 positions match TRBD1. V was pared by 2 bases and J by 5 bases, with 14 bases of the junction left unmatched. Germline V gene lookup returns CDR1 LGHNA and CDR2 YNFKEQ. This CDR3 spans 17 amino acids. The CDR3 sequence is CASSQKAGRGLGETQYF. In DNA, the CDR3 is TGTGCCAGCAGCCAAAAGGCAGGAAGGGGGCTAGGGGAGACCCAGTACTTC.

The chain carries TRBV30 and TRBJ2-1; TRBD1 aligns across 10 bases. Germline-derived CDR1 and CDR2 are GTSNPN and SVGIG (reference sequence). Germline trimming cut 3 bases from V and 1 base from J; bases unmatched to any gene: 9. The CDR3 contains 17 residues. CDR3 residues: CAWSQSPGQGSYNEQFF. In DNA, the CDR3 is TGTGCCTGGAGCCAATCCCCGGGACAGGGGTCCTACAATGAGCAGTTCTTC.

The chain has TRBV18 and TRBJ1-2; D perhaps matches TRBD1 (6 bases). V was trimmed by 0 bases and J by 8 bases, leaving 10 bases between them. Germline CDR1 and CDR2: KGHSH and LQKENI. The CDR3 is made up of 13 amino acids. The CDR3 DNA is TGTGCCAGCTCACCACCGGGGGCACGAGGCTACACCTTC. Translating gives CASSPPGARGYTF.

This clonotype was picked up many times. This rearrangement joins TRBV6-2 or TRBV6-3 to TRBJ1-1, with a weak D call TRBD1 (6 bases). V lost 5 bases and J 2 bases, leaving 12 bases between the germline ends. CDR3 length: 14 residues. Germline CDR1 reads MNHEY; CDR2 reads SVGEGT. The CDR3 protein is CASSPQGPNTEAFF. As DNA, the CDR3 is TGTGCCAGCAGTCCACAGGGTCCTAACACTGAAGCTTTCTTT.

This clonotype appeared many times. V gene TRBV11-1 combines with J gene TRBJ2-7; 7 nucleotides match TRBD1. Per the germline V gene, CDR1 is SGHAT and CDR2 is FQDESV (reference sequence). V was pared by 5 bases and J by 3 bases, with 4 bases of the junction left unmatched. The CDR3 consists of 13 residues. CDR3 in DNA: TGTGCCAGCAGCCTACGACAGGGCTACGAGCAGTACTTC. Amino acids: CASSLRQGYEQYF.

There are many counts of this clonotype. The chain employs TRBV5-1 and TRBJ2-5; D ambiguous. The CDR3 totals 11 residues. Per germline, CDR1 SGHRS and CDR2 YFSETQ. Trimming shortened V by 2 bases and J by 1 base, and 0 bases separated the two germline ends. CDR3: CASSFQETQYF. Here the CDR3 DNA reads TGCGCCAGCAGCTTCCAAGAGACCCAGTACTTC.

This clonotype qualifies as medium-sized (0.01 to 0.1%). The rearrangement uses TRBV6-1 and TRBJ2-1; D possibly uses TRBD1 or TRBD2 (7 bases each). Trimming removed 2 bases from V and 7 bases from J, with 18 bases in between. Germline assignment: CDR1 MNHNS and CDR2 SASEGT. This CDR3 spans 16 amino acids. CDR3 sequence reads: CASSEWGGGLRNEQFF. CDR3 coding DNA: TGTGCCAGCAGTGAATGGGGAGGGGGCCTTAGGAATGAGCAGTTCTTC.

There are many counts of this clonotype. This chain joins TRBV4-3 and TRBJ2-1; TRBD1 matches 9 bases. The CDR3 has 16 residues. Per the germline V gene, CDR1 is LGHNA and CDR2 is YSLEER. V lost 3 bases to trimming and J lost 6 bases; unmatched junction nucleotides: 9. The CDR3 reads CASSQDRDRVFNEQFF. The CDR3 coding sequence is TGCGCCAGCAGCCAGGACCGGGACAGGGTGTTCAATGAGCAGTTCTTC.

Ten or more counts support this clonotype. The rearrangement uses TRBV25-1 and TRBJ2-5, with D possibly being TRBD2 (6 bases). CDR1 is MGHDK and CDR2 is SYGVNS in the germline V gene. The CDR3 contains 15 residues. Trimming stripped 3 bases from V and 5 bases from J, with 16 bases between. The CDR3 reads CASSDGRAGGETQYF. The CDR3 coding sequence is TGTGCCAGCAGTGACGGCAGGGCTGGGGGGGAGACCCAGTACTTC.

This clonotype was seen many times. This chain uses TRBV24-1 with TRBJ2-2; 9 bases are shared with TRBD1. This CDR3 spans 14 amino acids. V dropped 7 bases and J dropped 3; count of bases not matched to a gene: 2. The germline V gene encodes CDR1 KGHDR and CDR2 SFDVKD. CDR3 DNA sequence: TGTGCCACCAGGGGACAGGGACACACCGGGGAGCTGTTTTTT. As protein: CATRGQGHTGELFF.

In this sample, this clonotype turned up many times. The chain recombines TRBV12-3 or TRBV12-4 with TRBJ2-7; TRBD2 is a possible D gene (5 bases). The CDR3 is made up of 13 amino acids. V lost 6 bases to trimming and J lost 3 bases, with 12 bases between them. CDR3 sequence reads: CASSMDFNYEQYF. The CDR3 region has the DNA TGTGCCAGCAGCATGGACTTCAACTACGAGCAGTACTTC.

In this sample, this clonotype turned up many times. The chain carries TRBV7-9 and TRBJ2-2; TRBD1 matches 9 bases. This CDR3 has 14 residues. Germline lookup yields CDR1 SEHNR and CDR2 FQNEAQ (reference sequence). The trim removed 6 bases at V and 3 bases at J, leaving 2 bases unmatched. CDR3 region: CASRRTGDTGELFF. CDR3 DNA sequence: TGTGCCAGCAGGCGGACAGGGGACACCGGGGAGCTGTTTTTT.

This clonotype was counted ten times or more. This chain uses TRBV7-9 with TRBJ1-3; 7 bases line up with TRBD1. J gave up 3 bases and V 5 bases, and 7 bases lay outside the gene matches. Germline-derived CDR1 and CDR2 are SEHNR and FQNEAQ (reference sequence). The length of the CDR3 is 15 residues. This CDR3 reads CASSSSWDSGNTIYF. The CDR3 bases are TGTGCCAGCAGCAGCAGCTGGGACAGTGGAAACACCATATATTTT.

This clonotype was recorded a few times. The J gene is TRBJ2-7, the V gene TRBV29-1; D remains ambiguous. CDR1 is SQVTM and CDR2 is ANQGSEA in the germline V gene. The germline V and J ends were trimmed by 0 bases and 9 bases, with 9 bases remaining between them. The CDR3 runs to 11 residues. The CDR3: CSVEEPLGQYF. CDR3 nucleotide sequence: TGCAGCGTTGAAGAACCACTCGGGCAGTACTTC.

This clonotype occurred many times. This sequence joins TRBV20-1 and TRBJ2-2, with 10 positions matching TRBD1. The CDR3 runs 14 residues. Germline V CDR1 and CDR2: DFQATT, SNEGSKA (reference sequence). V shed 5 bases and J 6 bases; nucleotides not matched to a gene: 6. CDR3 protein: CSAGDRGRAGELFF. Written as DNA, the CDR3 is TGCAGTGCTGGGGACAGGGGACGGGCCGGGGAGCTGTTTTTT.

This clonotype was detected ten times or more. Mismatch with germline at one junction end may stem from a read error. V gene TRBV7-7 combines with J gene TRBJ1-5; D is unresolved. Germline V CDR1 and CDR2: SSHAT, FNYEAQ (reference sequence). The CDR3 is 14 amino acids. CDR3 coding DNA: TGTGCTAGCAGCTTAAGGGCTAGCAATCAGCCCCAGCATTTT. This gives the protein CASSLRASNQPQHF.

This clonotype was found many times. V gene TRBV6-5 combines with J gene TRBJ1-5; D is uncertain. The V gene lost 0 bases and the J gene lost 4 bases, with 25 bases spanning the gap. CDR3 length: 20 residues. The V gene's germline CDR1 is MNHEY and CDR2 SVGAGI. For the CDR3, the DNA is TGTGCCAGCAGTTACTCGATACTCGAGGTTCGGGCGAACAAGAATCAGCCCCAGCATTTT. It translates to CASSYSILEVRANKNQPQHF.

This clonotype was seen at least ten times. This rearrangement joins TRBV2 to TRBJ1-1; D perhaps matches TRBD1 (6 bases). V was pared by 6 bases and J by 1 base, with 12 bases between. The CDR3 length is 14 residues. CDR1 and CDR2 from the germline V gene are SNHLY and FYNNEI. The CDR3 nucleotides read TGTGCCAGCAGGGTTGGGGGGCAGAACACTGAAGCTTTCTTT. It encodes CASRVGGQNTEAFF.

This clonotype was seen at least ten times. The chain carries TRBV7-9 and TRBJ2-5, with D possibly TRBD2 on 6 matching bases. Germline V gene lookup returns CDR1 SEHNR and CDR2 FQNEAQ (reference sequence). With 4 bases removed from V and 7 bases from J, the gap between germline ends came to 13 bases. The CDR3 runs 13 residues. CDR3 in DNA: TGTGCCAGCAGCTCTCAGGGAGGAGTGACCCAGTACTTC. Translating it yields CASSSQGGVTQYF.

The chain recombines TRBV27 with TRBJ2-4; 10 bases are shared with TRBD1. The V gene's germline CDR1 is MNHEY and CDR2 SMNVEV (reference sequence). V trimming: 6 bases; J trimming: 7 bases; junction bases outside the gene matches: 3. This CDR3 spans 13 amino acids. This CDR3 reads CASRGQGLNIQYF. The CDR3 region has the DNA TGTGCCAGCAGGGGACAGGGGCTCAACATTCAGTACTTC.